This TCR beta chain comes out of a study of regulatory T cells in long-lasting Graves disease. Building the TCR beta libraries relied on iRepertoire HTBI primers, and CDR3 regions underwent Arm-PCR. TCRdb re-called the multiplex PCR reads with MiXCR, one entry per CDR3 protein. Of about 470,000 distinct CDR3 sequences in the sample, 20% were seen once. Documented time point: persistent/refractory GD, antithyroid drugs over 5 years with positive TRAb. Preparation of the TCR library used RNA extracted from PBMCs. The V end was cut by 0 bases, the J end by 4 bases, with 11 bases between. Looked up from germline, CDR1 is SGHDT and CDR2 is YYEEEE. The CDR3 runs 15 residues.

This chain connects TRBV5-6 to TRBJ1-5; D ambiguous. The sequenced sample was peripheral blood mononuclear cells (PBMCs), obtained when the disease was refractory, from a patient treated with antithyroid drugs. The TCR originated in a female donor with Graves disease. The CDR3 is CASSLGPQRNQPQHF. The CDR3 nucleotides are TGTGCCAGCAGCTTGGGGCCACAAAGGAATCAGCCCCAGCATTTT.